This T cell receptor beta chain was found in a study of blood T cell repertoires in COVID-19. The V and J ends lost 3 bases and 5 bases, in that order; junction bases with no gene match: 3. CDR3 length equals 14 residues. Germline V gene sequence: CDR1 LNHDA, CDR2 SQIVND (reference sequence). The assay was immunoSEQ multiplex PCR, and TCRdb's table has in-frame clones only and misses some. The repertoire includes about 140,000 clones, around three quarters of them detected once, and under 15% sits in the top ten. The rearrangement links TRBV19 to TRBJ2-2, with 7 bases identical to TRBD1. The receptor comes from a man older than 75 with acute or convalescent COVID-19. The sample was peripheral blood. The CDR3 protein is CASSMGTVTGELFF. The CDR3 DNA is TGTGCCAGTAGTATGGGGACAGTAACCGGGGAGCTGTTTTTT.